This TCR beta chain emerged from a study of T-cell memory formation after mild COVID-19. Overall study findings and caveats: Clones that got smaller from day 15 to 85 had even CD4/CD8, while clones growing later tipped toward CD4+. Memory cells collected pre-infection included some clones that later responded, suggesting cross-reactive memory joined.

This CDR3 is built from 12 residues. The germline CDR1 and CDR2 sequences are SGHVS and FNYEAQ. This clonotype has just one count. What it binds is not known. Compared with germline, one end of the junction differs, possibly owing to a read error. Researchers used 5'RACE with constant-segment primers to make TCR alpha and TCR beta cDNA libraries that carry sample barcodes and UMIs. MiXCR, run by TCRdb on the 5' RACE reads, gives a single entry per CDR3 protein. The sample includes 150,000 to 200,000 distinct CDR3 sequences, about a sixth of them seen just once. The chain combines TRBV7-6 with TRBJ2-5; D might be TRBD1 or TRBD2, each matching 5 bases. This TCR was recovered from an adult woman who had mild COVID-19 (a few samples of this study predate the infection). Cell type and time point are not known. The source material was PBMCs or a T cell subset sorted from them (not recorded which). This CDR3 reads CASSLGAGRVDF. The CDR3 DNA sequence: TGTGCCAGCAGCTTAGGGGCGGGCAGGGTGGACTTC.